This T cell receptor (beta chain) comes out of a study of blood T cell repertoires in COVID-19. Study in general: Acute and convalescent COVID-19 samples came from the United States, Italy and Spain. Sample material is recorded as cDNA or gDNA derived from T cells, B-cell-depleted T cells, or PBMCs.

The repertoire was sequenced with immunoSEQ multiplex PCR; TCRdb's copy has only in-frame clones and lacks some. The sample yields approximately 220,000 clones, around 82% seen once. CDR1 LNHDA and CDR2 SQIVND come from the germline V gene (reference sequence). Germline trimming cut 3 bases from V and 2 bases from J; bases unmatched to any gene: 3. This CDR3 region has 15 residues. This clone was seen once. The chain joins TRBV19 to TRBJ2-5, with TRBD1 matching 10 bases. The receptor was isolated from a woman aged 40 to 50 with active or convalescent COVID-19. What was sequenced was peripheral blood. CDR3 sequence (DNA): TGTGCCAGTAGTATTCTGGGACAGGGGCAAGAGACCCAGTACTTC. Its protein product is CASSILGQGQETQYF.